Given below is one TCR beta chain in context. Its antigen is not known. This specimen belongs to a study of TIL therapy for anti-PD-1-resistant metastatic lung cancer. Study information: Median patient age was 54, ranging roughly 38-85 years.

Study findings and constraints: Many TIL product clones were absent from baseline tumor, suggesting clonal contraction. Patients were highly selected, enriched for treatment-naive, never-smoker and oncogene-addicted cases.

As to time point: pre-treatment sample, taken before nivolumab and TIL therapy. The tumor samples were excised metastases, mostly pleural nodules or supraclavicular lymph nodes. The immunoSEQ assay was v3. Method: immunoSEQ multiplex PCR; TCRdb's copy keeps in-frame clones and lacks some. The table includes approximately 97,000 clones, approximately 65% detected once. The receptor was derived from a person aged 25 to 85 with non-small cell lung cancer. The specimen was tumor tissue, collected at baseline.

As DNA, the CDR3 is TGTGCCAGCAGCTTAGCGTATTATGACCGAACGAGCGGTTCTGAAGCTTTCTTT. This translates into CASSLAYYDRTSGSEAFF. V usage is TRBV7-8 and J usage is TRBJ1-1; no definite D call. V gave up 0 bases and J gave up 6 bases, with 23 bases separating them. Per germline, CDR1 SGHVS and CDR2 FQNEAQ. The CDR3 totals 18 residues.